Following are 31 T cell receptor beta chains from one sample sequenced in a study of T cells expressing NK-cell markers. TCRdb re-called the 5' RACE reads and shows each CDR3 protein once, DNA omitted. This listing includes about 380,000 distinct CDR3 sequences. The sample taken for sequencing was blood T cells: a sorted CD56 or NKG2C T cell subset, CD4+ or CD8+ T cells, or bulk PBMC T cells (not recorded which). The receptor source for this set is a man between 18 and 69 years old in good health.

The chain carries TRBV20-1 and TRBJ2-6; TCRdb gives TRBD2 as the D gene, but with no DNA this cannot be confirmed. CDR1 is DFQATT and CDR2 is SNEGSKA in the germline V gene (reference sequence). CDR3 length: 14 amino acids. The CDR3 protein is CSATAGIGANVLTF.

By frequency, this clonotype registers medium-sized. V is TRBV12-3 or TRBV12-4 and J is TRBJ2-3. This CDR3 has 13 amino acids. The CDR3 loop is CASSRQDTDTQYF.

The chain carries TRBV6-1 and TRBJ1-2; TCRdb's assignment of TRBD1 cannot be checked, as there is no DNA. Per germline, CDR1 MNHNS and CDR2 SASEGT. The CDR3 spans 15 residues. CDR3 region: CASPIQGQGMEGYTF.

The CDR3 loop reads CASSTRQGRAETQYF. The genes are TRBV7-8 and TRBJ2-5; checking the TCRdb D call of TRBD1 is not possible without DNA. The CDR3 extends over 15 amino acids. CDR1 and CDR2 (germline): SGHVS, FQNEAQ. Filled out from reference TRBV7-8 and TRBJ2-5, the complete variable domain reads GAGVSQSPRYKVAKRGQDVALRCDPISGHVSLFWYQQALGQGPEFLTYFQNEAQLDKSGLPSDRFFAERPEGSVSTLKIQRTQQEDSAVYLCASSTRQGRAETQYFGPGTRLLVL.

The chain carries TRBV12-3 or TRBV12-4 and TRBJ2-1; TCRdb's assignment of TRBD2 cannot be checked, as there is no DNA. This CDR3 has 14 residues. CDR3 residues: CASSTSGGPNEQFF.

The V call is TRBV29-1, the J call TRBJ1-1. The CDR3 covers 13 residues. Germline V gene data show CDR1 as SQVTM and CDR2 as ANQGSEA. This CDR3 is CSVVDRMNTEAFF.

This chain links TRBV5-6 with TRBJ1-5; the D gene TCRdb calls, TRBD1, cannot be checked with no DNA. There are 14 residues in the CDR3. Germline V gives CDR1 SGHDT, CDR2 YYEEEE. The CDR3 sequence is CASSLNRVPQPQHF.

This sequence joins TRBV6-1 and TRBJ1-5; TCRdb returns TRBD1, unconfirmable since there is no DNA. The germline gives CDR1 MNHNS, CDR2 SASEGT. The CDR3 has 14 residues. CDR3 residues: CASSGQYSNQPQHF.

The V call is TRBV20-1, the J call TRBJ1-3. Germline V gene lookup returns CDR1 DFQATT and CDR2 SNEGSKA (reference sequence). CDR3 length equals 13 residues. The CDR3 reads CSAAGLSGNTIYF.

This chain joins TRBV2 and TRBJ2-6; no DNA is available, so the TRBD1 call from TCRdb remains unchecked. Germline CDR1 SNHLY, CDR2 FYNNEI. The CDR3 spans 15 residues. This CDR3 is CASSDRVPGANVLTF.

The CDR3 loop reads CAISESMTAYGYTF. The rearrangement links TRBV10-3 to TRBJ1-2; the D gene TCRdb calls, TRBD1, cannot be checked with no DNA. Germline loops: CDR1 ENHRY, CDR2 SYGVKD. There are 14 residues in the CDR3.

V and J are TRBV20-1 and TRBJ2-3; TCRdb calls TRBD1, which cannot be checked without DNA. Germline assignment: CDR1 DFQATT and CDR2 SNEGSKA (reference sequence). The CDR3 length is 14 residues. This CDR3 reads CSARLSGGRDTQYF.

This chain connects TRBV25-1 to TRBJ2-7; TCRdb picks TRBD2, but there is no DNA to check that call. Germline V gives CDR1 MGHDK, CDR2 SYGVNS. The CDR3 consists of 15 residues. CDR3 in amino acids: CASSGGGWGSYEQYF.

This chain joins TRBV6-1 and TRBJ2-7; TCRdb calls TRBD1, which cannot be checked without DNA. From germline, CDR1 is MNHNS and CDR2 SASEGT. The CDR3 is 13 amino acids. This chain's CDR3 is CASRVPVAYEQYF.

The J gene is TRBJ2-5, the V gene TRBV28; the D call from TCRdb, TRBD1, cannot be confirmed without DNA. The germline V gene has CDR1 MDHEN and CDR2 SYDVKM. This CDR3 region has 17 residues. Here the CDR3 reads CASSLSRGRGSWETQYF.

The chain carries TRBV11-2 and TRBJ2-2; TCRdb proposes TRBD1, but this gene call is untestable without DNA. CDR3 length equals 16 residues. CDR1 and CDR2 from the germline V gene are SGHAT and FQNNGV. CDR3 protein: CASSFFRDRGTGELFF.

V and J are TRBV12-3 or TRBV12-4 and TRBJ2-7. The CDR3 runs to 16 residues. The CDR3 sequence: CASSGNGWGDSYEQYF.

The V and J genes are TRBV20-1 and TRBJ2-3; TCRdb gives TRBD2 as the D gene, but with no DNA this cannot be confirmed. The CDR3 contains 15 residues. Looked up from germline, CDR1 is DFQATT and CDR2 is SNEGSKA (reference sequence). The CDR3 protein is CSALPLAESTDTQYF.

This CDR3 reads CASSLTGPQRYNEQFF. The chain joins TRBV11-2 to TRBJ2-1; TCRdb indicates TRBD1, and absent DNA this call remains unverified. Germline assignment: CDR1 SGHAT and CDR2 FQNNGV. The CDR3 totals 16 residues.

The chain combines TRBV3-1 with TRBJ2-7; the TCRdb D gene call, TRBD1, has no DNA to confirm it. The CDR3 length is 15 residues. Germline CDR1 and CDR2: LGHDT and YNNKEL (reference sequence). This chain's CDR3 is CASSQETGRSYEQYF.

The J gene is TRBJ2-2, the V gene TRBV5-6. The CDR3 contains 15 residues. The germline CDR1 and CDR2 sequences are SGHDT and YYEEEE. The CDR3 here is CASSLVNSARGELFF.

The rearrangement uses TRBV6-2 or TRBV6-3 and TRBJ1-1; checking the TCRdb D call of TRBD1 is not possible without DNA. The CDR3 is 14 residues long. Per the germline V gene, CDR1 is MNHEY and CDR2 is SVGEGT. The CDR3 loop reads CASIQGARDTEAFF.

CDR3 protein: CASSWTSGGSNEQFF. The chain recombines TRBV7-9 with TRBJ2-1; the TCRdb call, TRBD2, lacks DNA for checking. The V gene's germline CDR1 is SEHNR and CDR2 FQNEAQ (reference sequence). CDR3 length: 15 amino acids.

CDR3 amino acids: CASSLGAGTSTDTQYF. This sequence joins TRBV5-1 and TRBJ2-3; TCRdb designates TRBD2, a call that cannot be tested without DNA. CDR1 SGHRS and CDR2 YFSETQ come from the germline V gene. The CDR3 has 16 amino acids.

The chain employs TRBV7-9 and TRBJ2-3; without DNA, the TCRdb call of TRBD2 cannot be checked. There are 15 residues in the CDR3. The germline V gene has CDR1 SEHNR and CDR2 FQNEAQ (reference sequence). CDR3: CASSPGTSGGDTQYF.

V is TRBV7-8 and J is TRBJ1-5. The CDR3 is made up of 17 amino acids. Germline V gene lookup returns CDR1 SGHVS and CDR2 FQNEAQ. CDR3 region: CASSLRGYLWINQPQHF.

This rearrangement joins TRBV6-1 to TRBJ1-3; TCRdb's assignment of TRBD1 cannot be checked, as there is no DNA. The germline gives CDR1 MNHNS, CDR2 SASEGT. This CDR3 comprises 15 residues. CDR3 residues: CASSLRAGGGNTIYF.

This chain joins TRBV25-1 and TRBJ2-7; TCRdb returns TRBD2, unconfirmable since there is no DNA. The CDR3 is 18 residues long. Germline CDR1 and CDR2: MGHDK and SYGVNS. The chain's CDR3 is CASSELTSGGASSYEQYF.

The V call is TRBV20-1, the J call TRBJ1-1; TCRdb names TRBD1, which stays unverified in the absence of DNA. CDR3 length equals 15 residues. In germline, CDR1 is DFQATT, CDR2 SNEGSKA (reference sequence). CDR3 loop: CSASGSTGVRTEVFF.

This chain's CDR3 is CASSSQQGESYEQYF. This chain joins TRBV7-9 and TRBJ2-7; the D gene TCRdb calls, TRBD1, cannot be checked with no DNA. The CDR3 runs 15 residues. The germline V gene encodes CDR1 SEHNR and CDR2 FQNEAQ (reference sequence).

The CDR3 sequence is CASSEYWVRHAQPQHF. The chain combines TRBV6-1 with TRBJ1-5. Germline CDR1 is MNHNS and CDR2 is SASEGT. The CDR3 sequence is 16 residues long.